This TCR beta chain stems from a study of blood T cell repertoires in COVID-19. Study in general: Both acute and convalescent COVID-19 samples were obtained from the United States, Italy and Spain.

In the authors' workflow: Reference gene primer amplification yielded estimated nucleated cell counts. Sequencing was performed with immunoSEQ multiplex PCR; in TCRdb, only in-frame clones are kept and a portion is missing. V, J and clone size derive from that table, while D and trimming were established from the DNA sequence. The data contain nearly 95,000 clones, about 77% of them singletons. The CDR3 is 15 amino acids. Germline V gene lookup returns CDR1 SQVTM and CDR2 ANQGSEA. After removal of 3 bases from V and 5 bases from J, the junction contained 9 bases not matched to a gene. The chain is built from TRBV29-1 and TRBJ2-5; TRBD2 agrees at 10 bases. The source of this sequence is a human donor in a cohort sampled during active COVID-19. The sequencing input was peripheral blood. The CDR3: CSVDPSGGSGETQYF. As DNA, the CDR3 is TGCAGCGTTGATCCTAGCGGGGGCTCGGGGGAGACCCAGTACTTC.